Listed here are 29 T cell receptor beta chains from one sample, sequenced in a study of shared clonotypes between healthy human individuals. Measured with immunoSEQ multiplex PCR; TCRdb has only the in-frame clones, and not every one. The table records more than 900,000 clones, more than 75% of them present only once. The sample taken for sequencing was memory CD4+ T cells from PBMCs. Regarding subset: CD45RA-negative fraction. Receptors were obtained from a man between 18 and 29 years old in good health. Some clones in this sample may be carry-over from other donors' samples.

V gene TRBV9 combines with J gene TRBJ2-7; D is perhaps TRBD2 (6 bases). The CDR3 runs 16 residues. Deletions cut 0 bases from V and 2 bases from J, with 15 bases between. Germline CDR1 is SGDLS and CDR2 is YYNGEE. The DNA for the CDR3 is TGTGCCAGCAGCGTAGCTGGGCGGGGCAAAACCTACGAGCAGTACTTC. Amino acid sequence: CASSVAGRGKTYEQYF.

The chain joins TRBV2 to TRBJ2-3; no clear D gene. Germline V gene lookup returns CDR1 SNHLY and CDR2 FYNNEI. This CDR3 contains 13 residues. Trimming took off 6 bases at V and 0 bases at J, with 7 bases between the two ends. CDR3 protein: CASRGSSTDTQYF. The CDR3 nucleotides read TGTGCCAGCAGGGGATCTAGCACAGATACGCAGTATTTT. The variable domain in full, with the rest retrieved from reference TRBV2 and TRBJ2-3, is EPEVTQTPSHQVTQMGQEVILRCVPISNHLYFYWYRQILGQKVEFLVSFYNNEISEKSEIFDDQFSVERPDGSNFTLKIRSTKLEDSAMYFCASRGSSTDTQYFGPGTRLTVL.

On this clone itself: The sample contains more than one DNA sequence encoding this CDR3. The V gene is TRBV25-1, the J gene TRBJ2-3; TRBD2 matches at 10 bases. The junction had 5 bases not matched to a gene; V was cut back by 4 bases and J by 4 bases. This CDR3 contains 15 residues. Germline lookup yields CDR1 MGHDK and CDR2 SYGVNS. Here the CDR3 DNA reads TGTGCCAGCAGTGTCCTGCTAGCGGGAGCAGATACGCAGTATTTT. It encodes CASSVLLAGADTQYF. The variable domain in full, completed from reference TRBV25-1 and TRBJ2-3, reads EADIYQTPRYLVIGTGKKITLECSQTMGHDKMYWYQQDPGMELHLIHYSYGVNSTEKGDLSSESTVSRIRTEHFPLTLESARPSHTSQYLCASSVLLAGADTQYFGPGTRLTVL.

The CDR3 DNA sequence: TGTGCCAGCAGCTTAAACAGCGGATACCTCTACGAGCAGTACTTC. Amino acid sequence: CASSLNSGYLYEQYF. The chain joins TRBV7-2 to TRBJ2-7; perhaps TRBD2 as D (5 bases). The CDR3 consists of 15 residues. Trimming shortened V by 2 bases and J by 3 bases, and 14 bases separated the two germline ends. Germline lookup yields CDR1 SGHTA and CDR2 FQGNSA.

The chain recombines TRBV9 with TRBJ1-2, with 10 bases identical to TRBD1. This CDR3 comprises 15 residues. Per the germline V gene, CDR1 is SGDLS and CDR2 is YYNGEE. Trimming took 3 bases from V and 7 from J; bases not matched to a gene: 9. CDR3: CASSARQGAGSGYTF. The CDR3 DNA reads TGTGCCAGCAGCGCTCGACAGGGGGCAGGGAGTGGCTACACCTTC.

This chain joins TRBV27 and TRBJ2-7, with 7 positions matching TRBD1. CDR3 length equals 12 residues. J was trimmed by 3 bases and V by 8 bases; bases with no gene match: 4. Germline CDR1 is MNHEY and CDR2 is SMNVEV (reference sequence). CDR3 in amino acids: CASQTGNYEQYF. The CDR3 DNA reads TGTGCCAGCCAGACAGGGAACTACGAGCAGTACTTC.

The chain recombines TRBV2 with TRBJ2-1, with D perhaps being TRBD1 or TRBD2 (5 bases each). The CDR3 length is 14 residues. Trimming pared 8 bases from V and 7 bases from J, leaving 18 bases between. Germline assignment: CDR1 SNHLY and CDR2 FYNNEI. The CDR3 DNA sequence: TGTGCCAGCCGTGGGGAGTCGAAGGGGAATGAGCAGTTCTTC. Its translation: CASRGESKGNEQFF.

V usage is TRBV23-1 and J usage is TRBJ1-2, with TRBD1 matching over 12 bases. TRBV23-1 is treated as an ORF (open reading frame) with a function not yet certain. The CDR3 length is 18 residues. V lost 4 bases, J lost 1 base, and 10 bases stayed unmatched. CDR3: CASSLGGTGGRGNYGYTF. CDR3 bases: TGCGCCAGCAGTCTCGGGGGGACAGGGGGCAGGGGTAACTATGGCTACACCTTC.

CDR3 region: CAINRDRDTEAFF. CDR3 bases: TGTGCCATTAACCGGGACAGAGACACTGAAGCTTTCTTT. The gene calls are TRBV10-3 and TRBJ1-1, with TRBD1 matching 7 bases. Germline CDR1 ENHRY, CDR2 SYGVKD. V shed 9 bases and J 3 bases; nucleotides not matched to a gene: 7. The CDR3 consists of 13 residues.

This sequence joins TRBV7-8 and TRBJ2-2; 11 nucleotides agree with TRBD1. The J segment lost 4 bases and the V segment lost 5 bases, leaving 3 bases of the junction unmatched. The CDR3 has 15 residues. Per the germline V gene, CDR1 is SGHVS and CDR2 is FQNEAQ. The CDR3: CASSPGTGGTGELFF. CDR3 bases: TGTGCCAGCAGCCCGGGGACAGGGGGCACCGGGGAGCTGTTTTTT.

The chain employs TRBV9 and TRBJ2-5; D remains ambiguous. The V and J ends lost 0 bases and 1 base respectively, with 7 bases between them. Germline lookup yields CDR1 SGDLS and CDR2 YYNGEE. The CDR3 has 14 residues. This chain's CDR3 is CASSVDTLQETQYF. CDR3 sequence (DNA): TGTGCCAGCAGCGTAGACACCCTCCAAGAGACCCAGTACTTC.

This clone was observed once. The chain joins TRBV29-1 to TRBJ1-2; D remains unclear. The CDR3 totals 14 residues. V lost 6 bases to trimming and J lost 3 bases, with 17 bases between them. Looked up from germline, CDR1 is SQVTM and CDR2 is ANQGSEA. In DNA form, the CDR3 reads TGCAGCGTCCGTTCTCTCTCAGCTGACTATGGCTACACCTTC. Its protein is CSVRSLSADYGYTF.

Only one count was recorded for this clone. With a far larger clone one base away, a read error is the likely cause. CDR3: CAGSQHDGKTYEQYF. The CDR3 DNA reads as TGTGCCGGCAGCCAACATGACGGGAAAACCTACGAGCAGTACTTC. This sequence joins TRBV9 and TRBJ2-7; possible D gene TRBD2, 5 bases. CDR3 size: 15 residues. Germline V CDR1 and CDR2: SGDLS, YYNGEE.

The chain recombines TRBV28 with TRBJ2-7; 9 bases line up with TRBD2. CDR1 MDHEN and CDR2 SYDVKM come from the germline V gene. The junction had 2 bases not matched to a gene; V was cut back by 2 bases and J by 0 bases. This CDR3 has 15 residues. The CDR3 here is CASSLVAGDSYEQYF. In DNA form, the CDR3 reads TGTGCCAGCAGTTTAGTAGCGGGGGACTCCTACGAGCAGTACTTC.

The V call is TRBV2, the J call TRBJ2-3; a possible D gene is TRBD1 (5 bases). Trimming stripped 3 bases from V and 0 bases from J, with 10 bases between. Germline CDR1 and CDR2: SNHLY and FYNNEI. This CDR3 is 15 amino acids long. CDR3 in DNA: TGTGCCAGCAGTGAGCAGGGCCGCAGCACAGATACGCAGTATTTT. This gives the protein CASSEQGRSTDTQYF.

Points on this clone: Other DNA variants within this sample encode the same CDR3. This chain links TRBV2 with TRBJ2-5; no firm D call. Germline assignment: CDR1 SNHLY and CDR2 FYNNEI. The ends were cut back, 7 bases at V and 5 bases at J, with 8 bases in the middle. This CDR3 has 11 residues. Here the CDR3 reads CASTPGETQYF. The CDR3 DNA reads TGTGCCAGCACCCCGGGCGAGACCCAGTACTTC.

V gene TRBV5-1 combines with J gene TRBJ2-5, with a possible D match to TRBD1 (6 bases). Germline assignment: CDR1 SGHRS and CDR2 YFSETQ. CDR3 length: 14 amino acids. V lost 4 bases, J lost 6 bases, and 16 bases lay in between. The CDR3 bases are TGCGCCAGCAGCCCGAGTTCAGGGGTGCAGACCCAGTACTTC. This encodes CASSPSSGVQTQYF.

The gene calls are TRBV4-3 and TRBJ2-7; possible D gene TRBD2, 6 bases. V gave up 2 bases and J gave up 6 bases, with 11 bases separating them. The CDR3 consists of 13 residues. CDR1 and CDR2 (germline): LGHNA, YSLEER. The CDR3 bases are TGCGCCAGCAGCCAACGGGGGAACGGCGAGCAGTACTTC. It encodes CASSQRGNGEQYF.

V and J are TRBV11-2 and TRBJ2-4; a weak D match, TRBD2 (6 bases). V was shortened by 0 bases and J by 9 bases, with 12 bases between the two germline ends. The germline CDR1 and CDR2 sequences are SGHAT and FQNNGV. CDR3 length: 14 residues. CDR3 sequence: CASSLEILGGIQYF. CDR3 in DNA: TGTGCCAGCAGCTTAGAAATACTCGGGGGCATTCAGTACTTC.

This clone was detected a few times. The V gene is TRBV11-2, the J gene TRBJ2-7; 10 bases fit TRBD1. V lost 5 bases, J lost 10 bases, and 8 bases stayed unmatched. From germline, CDR1 is SGHAT and CDR2 FQNNGV. This CDR3 region has 13 residues. CDR3 in amino acids: CASSRRDRGTQYF. DNA of the CDR3: TGTGCCAGCAGCCGGCGGGACAGGGGTACCCAGTACTTC. The full variable domain, its missing parts supplied by reference TRBV11-2 and TRBJ2-7, is EAGVAQSPRYKIIEKRQSVAFWCNPISGHATLYWYQQILGQGPKLLIQFQNNGVVDDSQLPKDRFSAERLKGVDSTLKIQPAKLEDSAVYLCASSRRDRGTQYFGPGTRLTVT.

The chain employs TRBV18 and TRBJ2-3, with 7 bases identical to TRBD2. The CDR3 sequence is 16 residues long. From germline, CDR1 is KGHSH and CDR2 LQKENI. The junction had 7 bases not matched to a gene; V was cut back by 3 bases and J by 1 base. The chain's CDR3 is CASSPSAGRGTDTQYF. CDR3 nucleotide sequence: TGTGCCAGCTCACCTTCAGCGGGGAGGGGCACAGATACGCAGTATTTT.

To note about this clone: Other DNA sequences within the sample encode an identical CDR3. The V and J genes are TRBV20-1 and TRBJ2-2, with D unresolved. V was shortened by 1 base and J by 6 bases, with 3 bases between the two germline ends. CDR1 DFQATT and CDR2 SNEGSKA come from the germline V gene (reference sequence). The length of the CDR3 is 11 residues. CDR3 sequence reads: CSARGSGELFF. The CDR3 DNA follows: TGCAGTGCTAGAGGCTCCGGGGAGCTGTTTTTT.

This chain connects TRBV28 to TRBJ2-1; no firm D call. Trimming left V 6 bases short and J 10 bases short, with 19 bases between. CDR3 length equals 14 residues. The germline V gene has CDR1 MDHEN and CDR2 SYDVKM. This chain's CDR3 is CASRTGGNDREQFF. The CDR3, as DNA: TGTGCCAGCAGGACCGGCGGCAACGATCGGGAGCAGTTCTTC.

This chain joins TRBV6-1 and TRBJ1-3; no reliable D call. The CDR3 runs 14 residues. Trimming shortened V by 4 bases and J by 0 bases, and 7 bases separated the two germline ends. Germline V CDR1 and CDR2: MNHNS, SASEGT. The CDR3 region is CASSGPYSGNTIYF. CDR3 DNA: TGTGCCAGCAGTGGGCCGTACTCTGGAAACACCATATATTTT.

The gene calls are TRBV19 and TRBJ1-2; tentatively, D is TRBD1 (5 bases). The CDR3 contains 11 residues. Germline V gene sequence: CDR1 LNHDA, CDR2 SQIVND (reference sequence). V was pared by 6 bases and J by 9 bases, with 11 bases between. The CDR3 DNA reads TGTGCCAGTAGCCTGGGGGGAAGCTACACCTTC. Protein: CASSLGGSYTF.

This clone has a single count. The chain recombines TRBV27 with TRBJ2-1, with D unclear. The germline V gene has CDR1 MNHEY and CDR2 SMNVEV (reference sequence). The V end was cut by 5 bases, the J end by 4 bases, with 6 bases between. This CDR3 has 12 amino acids. CDR3 sequence (DNA): TGTGCCAGCAGTCTCATATACAATGAGCAGTTCTTC. This sequence encodes CASSLIYNEQFF.

The chain joins TRBV18 to TRBJ1-1; D is ambiguous. V was shortened by 3 bases and J by 5 bases, with 13 bases between the two germline ends. The CDR3 totals 14 residues. Germline CDR1 and CDR2: KGHSH and LQKENI. CDR3 loop: CASSPQRVGTEAFF. CDR3 DNA sequence: TGTGCCAGCTCACCCCAACGGGTGGGTACTGAAGCTTTCTTT.

This clone was detected a few times. The identical CDR3 is also encoded by other nucleotide sequences in the sample. The chain combines TRBV7-9 with TRBJ2-5; unclear D gene. Trimming shortened V by 5 bases and J by 5 bases, and 6 bases separated the two germline ends. There are 11 residues in the CDR3. In germline, CDR1 is SEHNR, CDR2 FQNEAQ (reference sequence). The CDR3 loop reads CASSLWETQYF. CDR3 in DNA: TGTGCCAGCAGCCTTTGGGAGACCCAGTACTTC.

There are many counts of this clone. V and J are TRBV27 and TRBJ2-5, with 7 bases lining up with TRBD2. Germline trimming cut 5 bases from V and 4 bases from J; bases unmatched to any gene: 4. The CDR3 has 13 amino acids. Germline CDR1 and CDR2: MNHEY and SMNVEV (reference sequence). The CDR3 DNA follows: TGTGCCAGCAGTGGCGGGGGTGTAGAGACCCAGTACTTC. This encodes CASSGGGVETQYF.